The following is a TCR beta chain sequence with its context. Antigen: not known. PCR involved 60 Vbeta and 13 Jbeta primers. The protocol was immunoSEQ multiplex PCR, while the TCRdb copy is restricted to in-frame clones and leaves out a portion. There are over 75,000 clones in the sample; 75% to 80% occur only once, and approximately 5.7% lies in the top ten. This sample is drawn from a study of cytomegalovirus exposure and HLA in healthy donors. General study points: Some highly shared sequence variants likely arose as a pipeline artifact.

CDR1 and CDR2 (germline): MDHEN, SYDVKM. Deletions cut 5 bases from V and 1 base from J, with 18 bases between. The CDR3 length is 16 residues. The chain joins TRBV28 to TRBJ2-7, with TRBD2 as a possible D gene (6 bases). What was sequenced was PBMCs. The source of this sequence is a female donor in good health and CMV-seronegative. For the CDR3, the DNA is TGTGCCAGCAGTGGAATTGGTAGCGGTGCTTCCTACGAGCAGTACTTC. This encodes CASSGIGSGASYEQYF.